This TCR beta chain was sequenced during a study of T cell repertoires in cytomegalovirus infection. About the research overall: Through public TCR beta signatures, both CMV infection and matching HLA type were indicated.

This clonotype was detected only a few times. Its antigen remains unknown. Points from the study as a whole: Summed frequency of shared TCR beta families picked out CMV carriers who also had the relevant HLA. There were HLA-C-restricted CMV-specific TCR beta clonotypes dominating the ex vivo response.

From the reads, TCRdb called clonotypes with MiXCR, one entry per CDR3 protein. The sample lists about 250,000 distinct CDR3 sequences, 17% occurring once. Germline CDR1 is MNHNY and CDR2 is SVGAGI (reference sequence). V gave up 6 bases and J gave up 0 bases; unmatched junction bases: 6. This CDR3 is 16 amino acids long. The sequence was obtained from a human donor in good health (CMV status not recorded). Some clones in this sample may be carry-over from other donors' samples. The J gene is TRBJ1-4, the V gene TRBV6-6, with 8 bases identical to TRBD1. Sequences were obtained from CD8+ T cells from PBMCs. The DNA for the CDR3 is TGTGCCAGCAGCCCGGACAGGGCAACAACTAATGAAAAACTGTTTTTT. Translation: CASSPDRATTNEKLFF.